This T cell receptor beta chain was captured by sequencing in a study of OX40 agonist ivuxolimab in advanced cancers. Overall study: The dose of intravenous ivuxolimab that patients received every 2 weeks ranged from 0.01 to 10 mg/kg. Every patient in dose escalation had hepatocellular carcinoma, melanoma, renal cell or head and neck cancer. Three partial responders included one hepatocellular carcinoma patient and two cutaneous melanoma patients.

The germline gives CDR1 SNHLY, CDR2 FYNNEI. J lost 2 bases, V lost 5 bases, and 3 bases had no gene match. CDR3 length: 13 residues. As to this clone: Its antigen remains unknown.

General study points: In general, CD8+ T cells held more expanded clones than CD4+ did, on average.

Using immunoSEQ multiplex PCR, the repertoire was profiled, and TCRdb retains in-frame clones only, with some absent. The table includes 100,000 or so clones, less than 95% detected once. The material sequenced was CD4+ or CD8+ T cells sorted from blood, taken in a trial of the OX40 agonist ivuxolimab. The TCR was taken from an adult with an advanced solid tumor such as melanoma, head and neck, liver or kidney cancer. The V and J genes are TRBV2 and TRBJ2-7, with 7 nucleotides matching TRBD2. CDR3 bases: TGTGCCAGCAGTTCTAGCGGTCCCTACGAGCAGTACTTC. Translation gives CASSSSGPYEQYF. The entire variable domain, with the rest obtained from reference TRBV2 and TRBJ2-7, is as follows: EPEVTQTPSHQVTQMGQEVILRCVPISNHLYFYWYRQILGQKVEFLVSFYNNEISEKSEIFDDQFSVERPDGSNFTLKIRSTKLEDSAMYFCASSSSGPYEQYFGPGTRLTVT.